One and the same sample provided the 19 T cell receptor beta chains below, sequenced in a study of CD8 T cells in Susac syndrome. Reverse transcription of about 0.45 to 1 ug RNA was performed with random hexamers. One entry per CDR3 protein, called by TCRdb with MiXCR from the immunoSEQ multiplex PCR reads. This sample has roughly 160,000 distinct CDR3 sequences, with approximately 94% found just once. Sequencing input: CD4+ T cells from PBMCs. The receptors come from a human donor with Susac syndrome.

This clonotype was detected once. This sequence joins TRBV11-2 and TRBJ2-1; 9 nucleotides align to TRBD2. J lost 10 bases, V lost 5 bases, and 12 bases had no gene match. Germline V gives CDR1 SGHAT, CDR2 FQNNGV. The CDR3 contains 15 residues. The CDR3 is CASSQRGGRAWEQFF. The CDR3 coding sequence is TGTGCCAGCAGCCAGAGGGGCGGGAGGGCCTGGGAGCAGTTCTTC.

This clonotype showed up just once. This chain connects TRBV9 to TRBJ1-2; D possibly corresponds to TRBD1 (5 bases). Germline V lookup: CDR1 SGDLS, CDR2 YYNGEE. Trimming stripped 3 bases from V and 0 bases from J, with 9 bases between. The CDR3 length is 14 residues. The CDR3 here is CASSAQGANYGYTF. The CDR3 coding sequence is TGTGCCAGCAGCGCCCAGGGCGCTAACTATGGCTACACCTTC.

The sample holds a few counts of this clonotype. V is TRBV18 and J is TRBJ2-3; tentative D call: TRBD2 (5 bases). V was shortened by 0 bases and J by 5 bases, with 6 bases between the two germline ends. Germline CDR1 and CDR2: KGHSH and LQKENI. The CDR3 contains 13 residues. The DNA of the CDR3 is TGTGCCAGCTCACCACCCGGGGAAGATACGCAGTATTTT. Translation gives CASSPPGEDTQYF.

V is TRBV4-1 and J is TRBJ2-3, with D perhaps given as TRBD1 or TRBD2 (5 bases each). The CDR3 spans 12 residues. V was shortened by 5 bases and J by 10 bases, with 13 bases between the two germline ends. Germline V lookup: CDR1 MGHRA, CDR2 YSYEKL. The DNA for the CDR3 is TGCGCCAGCAGCTCTCGGGACGGGTCGCAGTATTTT. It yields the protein CASSSRDGSQYF.

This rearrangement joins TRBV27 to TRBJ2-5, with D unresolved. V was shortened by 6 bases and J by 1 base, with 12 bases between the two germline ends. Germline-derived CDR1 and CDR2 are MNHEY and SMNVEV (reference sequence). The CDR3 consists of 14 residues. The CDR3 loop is CASRPGYLQETQYF. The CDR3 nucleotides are TGTGCCAGCAGACCGGGTTACCTCCAAGAGACCCAGTACTTC.

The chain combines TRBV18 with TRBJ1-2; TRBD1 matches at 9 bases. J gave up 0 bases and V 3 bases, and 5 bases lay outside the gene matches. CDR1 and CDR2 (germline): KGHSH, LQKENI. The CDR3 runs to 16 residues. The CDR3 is CASSPPRDRANYGYTF. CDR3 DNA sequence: TGTGCCAGCTCACCTCCCCGGGACAGGGCTAACTATGGCTACACCTTC.

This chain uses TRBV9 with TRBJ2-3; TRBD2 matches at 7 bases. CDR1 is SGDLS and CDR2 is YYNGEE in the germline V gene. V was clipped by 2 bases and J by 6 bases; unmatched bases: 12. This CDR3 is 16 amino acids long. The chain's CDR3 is CASSVGVAGVGDTQYF. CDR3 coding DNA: TGTGCCAGCAGCGTGGGCGTGGCGGGAGTTGGGGATACGCAGTATTTT. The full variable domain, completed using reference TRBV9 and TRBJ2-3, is DSGVTQTPKHLITATGQRVTLRCSPRSGDLSVYWYQQSLDQGLQFLIQYYNGEERAKGNILERFSAQQFPDLHSELNLSSLELGDSALYFCASSVGVAGVGDTQYFGPGTRLTVL.

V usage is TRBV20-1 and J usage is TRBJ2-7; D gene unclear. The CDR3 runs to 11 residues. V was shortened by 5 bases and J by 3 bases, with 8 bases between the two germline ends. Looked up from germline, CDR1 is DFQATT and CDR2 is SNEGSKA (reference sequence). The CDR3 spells CSAEPIYEQYF. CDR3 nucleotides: TGCAGTGCTGAGCCAATCTACGAGCAGTACTTC.

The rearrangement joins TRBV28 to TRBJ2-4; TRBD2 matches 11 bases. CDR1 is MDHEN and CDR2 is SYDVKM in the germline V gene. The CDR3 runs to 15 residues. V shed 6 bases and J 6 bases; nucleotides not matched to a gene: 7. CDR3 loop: CASSFHGTSGNIQYF. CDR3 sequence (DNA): TGTGCCAGCAGCTTTCATGGGACTAGCGGAAACATTCAGTACTTC. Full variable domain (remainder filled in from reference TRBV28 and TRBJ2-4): DVKVTQSSRYLVKRTGEKVFLECVQDMDHENMFWYRQDPGLGLRLIYFSYDVKMKEKGDIPEGYSVSREKKERFSLILESASTNQTSMYLCASSFHGTSGNIQYFGAGTRLSVL.

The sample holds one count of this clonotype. CDR3 DNA: TGTGCCTGGTGTCTCGCGGGAGGGTATTACAATGAGCAGTTCTTC. Encoded protein: CAWCLAGGYYNEQFF. J is TRBJ2-1 and V is TRBV30; 9 nucleotides line up with TRBD2. The CDR3 loop spans 15 amino acids. The ends lost 5 bases at V and 4 bases at J; junction bases unmatched: 9. Germline CDR1 GTSNPN, CDR2 SVGIG (reference sequence).

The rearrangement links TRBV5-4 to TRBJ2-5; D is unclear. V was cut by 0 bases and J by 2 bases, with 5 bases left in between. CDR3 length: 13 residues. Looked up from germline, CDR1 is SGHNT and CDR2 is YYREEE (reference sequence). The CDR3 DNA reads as TGTGCCAGCAGCTTGGACCGACAAGAGACCCAGTACTTC. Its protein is CASSLDRQETQYF.

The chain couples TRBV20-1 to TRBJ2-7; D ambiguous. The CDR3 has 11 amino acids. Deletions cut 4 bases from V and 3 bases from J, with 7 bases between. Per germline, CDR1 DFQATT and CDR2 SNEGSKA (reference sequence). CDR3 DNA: TGCAGTGCTAACACGGTCTACGAGCAGTACTTC. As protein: CSANTVYEQYF.

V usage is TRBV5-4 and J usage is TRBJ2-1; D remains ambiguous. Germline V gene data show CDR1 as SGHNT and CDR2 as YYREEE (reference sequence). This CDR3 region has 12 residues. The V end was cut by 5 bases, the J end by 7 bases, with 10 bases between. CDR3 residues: CASSLSENEQFF. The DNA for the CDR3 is TGTGCCAGCAGTTTGAGCGAGAATGAGCAGTTCTTC.

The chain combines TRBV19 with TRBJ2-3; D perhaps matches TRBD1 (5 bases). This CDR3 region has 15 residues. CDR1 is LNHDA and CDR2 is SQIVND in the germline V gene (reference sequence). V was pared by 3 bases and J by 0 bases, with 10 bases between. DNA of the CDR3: TGTGCCAGTAGTATCAGCAGGGTGAGCACAGATACGCAGTATTTT. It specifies CASSISRVSTDTQYF.

CDR3 in amino acids: CASSLFPPGRQGEAFF. CDR3 DNA: TGTGCCAGCAGTTTGTTCCCACCCGGGCGGCAGGGTGAAGCTTTCTTT. V is TRBV27 and J is TRBJ1-1, with D possibly being TRBD1 (5 bases). The CDR3 extends over 16 amino acids. Trimming removed 3 bases at V and 7 bases at J, with 21 bases between. CDR1 MNHEY and CDR2 SMNVEV come from the germline V gene (reference sequence).

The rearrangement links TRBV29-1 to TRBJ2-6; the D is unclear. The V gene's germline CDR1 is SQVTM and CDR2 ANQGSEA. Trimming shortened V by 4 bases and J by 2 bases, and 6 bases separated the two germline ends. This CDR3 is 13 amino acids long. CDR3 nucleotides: TGCAGCGTTGCCGGAGCTGGGGCCAACGTCCTGACTTTC. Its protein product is CSVAGAGANVLTF.

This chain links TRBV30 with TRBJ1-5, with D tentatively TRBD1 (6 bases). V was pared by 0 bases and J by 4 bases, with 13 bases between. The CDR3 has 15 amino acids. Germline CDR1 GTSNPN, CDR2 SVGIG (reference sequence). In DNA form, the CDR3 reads TGTGCCTGGAGTGTAGAGGGACACTCAAATCAGCCCCAGCATTTT. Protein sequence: CAWSVEGHSNQPQHF. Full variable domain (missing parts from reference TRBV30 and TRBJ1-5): SQTIHQWPATLVQPVGSPLSLECTVEGTSNPNLYWYRQAAGRGLQLLFYSVGIGQISSEVPQNLSASRPQDRQFILSSKKLLLSDSGFYLCAWSVEGHSNQPQHFGDGTRLSIL.

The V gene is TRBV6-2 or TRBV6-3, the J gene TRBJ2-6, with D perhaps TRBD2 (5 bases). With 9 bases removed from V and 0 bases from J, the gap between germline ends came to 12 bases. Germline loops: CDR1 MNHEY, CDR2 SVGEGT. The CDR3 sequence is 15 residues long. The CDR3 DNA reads TGTGCCAGTACAGACGGGATCTCTGGGGCCAACGTCCTGACTTTC. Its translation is CASTDGISGANVLTF.

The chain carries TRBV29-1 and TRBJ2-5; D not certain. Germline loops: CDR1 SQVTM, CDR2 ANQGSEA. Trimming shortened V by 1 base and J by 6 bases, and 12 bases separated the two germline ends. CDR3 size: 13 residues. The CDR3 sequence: CSVEGTIGKTQYF. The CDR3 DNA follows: TGCAGCGTTGAAGGGACGATCGGCAAGACCCAGTACTTC.